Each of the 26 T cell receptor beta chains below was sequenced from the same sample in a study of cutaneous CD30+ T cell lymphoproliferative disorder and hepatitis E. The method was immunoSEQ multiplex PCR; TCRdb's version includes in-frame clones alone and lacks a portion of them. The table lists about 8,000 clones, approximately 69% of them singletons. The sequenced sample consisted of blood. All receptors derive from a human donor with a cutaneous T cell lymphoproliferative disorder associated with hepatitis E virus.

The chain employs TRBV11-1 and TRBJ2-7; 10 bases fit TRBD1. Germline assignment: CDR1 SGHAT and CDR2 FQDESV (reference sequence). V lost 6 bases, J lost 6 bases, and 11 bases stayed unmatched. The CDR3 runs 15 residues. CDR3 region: CASSPISGQGFEQYF. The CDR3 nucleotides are TGTGCCAGCAGTCCAATCTCGGGACAGGGGTTCGAGCAGTACTTC.

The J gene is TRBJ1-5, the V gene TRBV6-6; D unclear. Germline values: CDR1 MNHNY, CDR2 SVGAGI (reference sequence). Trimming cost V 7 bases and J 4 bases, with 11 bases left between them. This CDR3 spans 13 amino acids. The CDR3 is CASTPDGNQPQHF. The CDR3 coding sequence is TGTGCCAGCACCCCGGACGGAAATCAGCCCCAGCATTTT.

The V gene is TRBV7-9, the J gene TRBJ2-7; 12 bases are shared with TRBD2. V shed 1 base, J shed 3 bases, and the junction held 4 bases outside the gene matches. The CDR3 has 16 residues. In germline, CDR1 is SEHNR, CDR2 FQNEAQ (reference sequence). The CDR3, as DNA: TGTGCCAGCAGCTTAGGGGGACTAGCGGGTGTCTACGAGCAGTACTTC. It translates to CASSLGGLAGVYEQYF.

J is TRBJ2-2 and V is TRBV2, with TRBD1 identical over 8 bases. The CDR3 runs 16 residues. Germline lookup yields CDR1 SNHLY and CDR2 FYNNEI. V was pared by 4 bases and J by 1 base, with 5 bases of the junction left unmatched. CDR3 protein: CASSGQGIKNTGELFF. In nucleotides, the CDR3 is TGTGCCAGCAGTGGACAGGGGATCAAGAACACCGGGGAGCTGTTTTTT.

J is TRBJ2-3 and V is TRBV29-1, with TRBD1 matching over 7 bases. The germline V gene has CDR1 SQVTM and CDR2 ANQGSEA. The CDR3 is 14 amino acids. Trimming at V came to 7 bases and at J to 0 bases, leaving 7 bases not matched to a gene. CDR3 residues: CSAPQGPSTDTQYF. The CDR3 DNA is TGCAGCGCCCCACAGGGGCCTAGCACAGATACGCAGTATTTT.

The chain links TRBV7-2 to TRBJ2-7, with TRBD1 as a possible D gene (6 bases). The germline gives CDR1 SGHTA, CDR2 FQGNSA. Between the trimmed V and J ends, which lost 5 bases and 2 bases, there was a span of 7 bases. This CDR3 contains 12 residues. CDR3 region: CASSRDTYEQYF. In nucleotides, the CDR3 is TGTGCCAGCAGCCGGGACACCTACGAGCAGTACTTC.

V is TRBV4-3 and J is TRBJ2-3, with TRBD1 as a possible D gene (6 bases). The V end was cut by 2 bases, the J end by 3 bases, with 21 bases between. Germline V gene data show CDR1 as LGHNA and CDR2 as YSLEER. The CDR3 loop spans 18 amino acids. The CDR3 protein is CASSQTTVTGRRTDTQYF. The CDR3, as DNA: TGCGCCAGCAGCCAAACTACTGTGACAGGTCGGCGGACAGATACGCAGTATTTT.

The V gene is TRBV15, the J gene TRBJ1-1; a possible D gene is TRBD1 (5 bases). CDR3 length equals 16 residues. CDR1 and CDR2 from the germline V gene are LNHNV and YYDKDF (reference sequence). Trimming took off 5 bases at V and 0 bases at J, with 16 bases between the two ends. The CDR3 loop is CATSEDSFLMNTEAFF. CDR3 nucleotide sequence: TGTGCCACCAGCGAAGACAGTTTTCTTATGAACACTGAAGCTTTCTTT. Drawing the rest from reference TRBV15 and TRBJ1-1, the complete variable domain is DAMVIQNPRYQVTQFGKPVTLSCSQTLNHNVMYWYQQKSSQAPKLLFHYYDKDFNNEADTPDNFQSRRPNTSFCFLDIRSPGLGDTAMYLCATSEDSFLMNTEAFFGQGTRLTVV.

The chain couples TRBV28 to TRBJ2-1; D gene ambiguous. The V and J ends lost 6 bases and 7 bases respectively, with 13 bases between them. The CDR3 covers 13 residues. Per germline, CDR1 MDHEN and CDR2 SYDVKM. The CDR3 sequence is CASSDGVGNEQFF. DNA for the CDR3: TGTGCCAGCAGCGATGGGGTGGGGAATGAGCAGTTCTTC.

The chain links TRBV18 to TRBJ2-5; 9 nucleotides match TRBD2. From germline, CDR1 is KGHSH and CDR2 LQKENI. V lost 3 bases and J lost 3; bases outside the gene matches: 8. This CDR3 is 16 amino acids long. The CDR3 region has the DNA TGTGCCAGCTCACCGGAGAGCGGGGGGTTCGAAGAGACCCAGTACTTC. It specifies CASSPESGGFEETQYF.

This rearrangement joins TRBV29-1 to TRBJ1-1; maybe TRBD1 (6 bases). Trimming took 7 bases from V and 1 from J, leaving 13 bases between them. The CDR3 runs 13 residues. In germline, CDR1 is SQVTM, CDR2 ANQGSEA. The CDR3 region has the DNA TGCAGCGGGGGGGGACATTCGAACACTGAAGCTTTCTTT. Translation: CSGGGHSNTEAFF.

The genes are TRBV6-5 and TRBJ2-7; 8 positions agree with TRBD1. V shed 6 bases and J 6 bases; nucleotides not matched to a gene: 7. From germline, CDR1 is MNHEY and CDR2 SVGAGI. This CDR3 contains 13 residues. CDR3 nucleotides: TGTGCCAGCAGGGAAACAGGGGGACGCGAGCAGTACTTC. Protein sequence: CASRETGGREQYF.

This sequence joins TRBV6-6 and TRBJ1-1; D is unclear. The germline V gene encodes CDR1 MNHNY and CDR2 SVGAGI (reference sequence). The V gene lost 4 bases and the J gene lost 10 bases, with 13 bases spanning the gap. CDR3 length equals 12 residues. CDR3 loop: CASSSGPERAFF. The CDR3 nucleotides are TGTGCCAGCAGTTCGGGCCCCGAACGAGCTTTCTTT.

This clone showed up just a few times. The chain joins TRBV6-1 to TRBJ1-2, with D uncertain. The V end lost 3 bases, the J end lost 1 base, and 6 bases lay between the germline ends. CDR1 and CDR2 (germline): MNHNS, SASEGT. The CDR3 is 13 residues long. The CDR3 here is CASSDIFNYGYTF. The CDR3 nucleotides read TGTGCCAGCAGTGACATCTTTAACTATGGCTACACCTTC.

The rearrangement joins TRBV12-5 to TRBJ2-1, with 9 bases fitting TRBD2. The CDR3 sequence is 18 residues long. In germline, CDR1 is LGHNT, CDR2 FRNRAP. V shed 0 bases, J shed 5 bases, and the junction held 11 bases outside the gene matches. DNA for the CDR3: TGTGCTAGTGGTTTGGTATTAGGTCAGCGGGAGGATCACAATGAGCAGTTCTTC. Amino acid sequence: CASGLVLGQREDHNEQFF.

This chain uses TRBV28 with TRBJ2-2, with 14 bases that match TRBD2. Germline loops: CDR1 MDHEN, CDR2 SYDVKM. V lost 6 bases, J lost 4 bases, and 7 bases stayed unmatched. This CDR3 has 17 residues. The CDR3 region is CASRAGLAGVSTGELFF. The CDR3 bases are TGTGCCAGCAGGGCGGGACTAGCGGGAGTGAGCACCGGGGAGCTGTTTTTT.

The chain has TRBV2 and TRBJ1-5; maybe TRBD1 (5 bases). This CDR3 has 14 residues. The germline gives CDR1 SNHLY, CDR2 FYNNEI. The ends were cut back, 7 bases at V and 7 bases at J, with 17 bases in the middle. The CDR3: CASNTGDPWQPQHF. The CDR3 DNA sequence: TGTGCCAGCAACACCGGGGACCCTTGGCAGCCCCAGCATTTT.

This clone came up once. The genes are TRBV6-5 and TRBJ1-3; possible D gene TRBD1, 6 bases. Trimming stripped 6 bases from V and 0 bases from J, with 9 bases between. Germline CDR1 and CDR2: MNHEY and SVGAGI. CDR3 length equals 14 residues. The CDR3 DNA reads TGTGCCAGCAGCCGGACAGTCTCTGGAAACACCATATATTTT. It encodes CASSRTVSGNTIYF.

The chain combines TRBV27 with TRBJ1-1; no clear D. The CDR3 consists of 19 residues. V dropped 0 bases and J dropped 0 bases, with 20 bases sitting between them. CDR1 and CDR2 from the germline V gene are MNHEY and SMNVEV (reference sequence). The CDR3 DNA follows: TGTGCCAGCAGTTTATCTCTCCCTGCTACCTTGACTTTGAACACTGAAGCTTTCTTT. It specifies CASSLSLPATLTLNTEAFF.

The CDR3 loop reads CASSPTLWDTQYF. For the CDR3, the DNA is TGTGCCAGCAGCCCGACGTTGTGGGATACGCAGTATTTT. V is TRBV9 and J is TRBJ2-3; unclear D gene. Per the germline V gene, CDR1 is SGDLS and CDR2 is YYNGEE. The CDR3 length is 13 residues. V was clipped by 4 bases and J by 6 bases, with 12 bases between them.

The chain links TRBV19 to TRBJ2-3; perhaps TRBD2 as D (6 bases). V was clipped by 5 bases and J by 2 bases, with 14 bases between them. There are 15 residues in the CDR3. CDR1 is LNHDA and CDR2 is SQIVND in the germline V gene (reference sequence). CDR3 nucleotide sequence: TGTGCCAGTAGTCCACCGGGACTTTACACAGATACGCAGTATTTT. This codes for CASSPPGLYTDTQYF.

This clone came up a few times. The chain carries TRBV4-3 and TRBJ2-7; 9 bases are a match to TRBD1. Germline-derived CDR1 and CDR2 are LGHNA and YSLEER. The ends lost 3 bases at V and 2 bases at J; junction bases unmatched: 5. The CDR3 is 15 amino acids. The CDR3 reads CASSQGQGQAYEQYF. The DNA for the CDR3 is TGCGCCAGCAGCCAGGGACAGGGCCAGGCCTACGAGCAGTACTTC.

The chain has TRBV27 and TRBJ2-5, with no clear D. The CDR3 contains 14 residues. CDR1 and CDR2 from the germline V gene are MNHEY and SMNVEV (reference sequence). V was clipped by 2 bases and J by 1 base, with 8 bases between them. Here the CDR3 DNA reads TGTGCCAGCAGTTTAAGCCCGGCCCAAGAGACCCAGTACTTC. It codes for CASSLSPAQETQYF.

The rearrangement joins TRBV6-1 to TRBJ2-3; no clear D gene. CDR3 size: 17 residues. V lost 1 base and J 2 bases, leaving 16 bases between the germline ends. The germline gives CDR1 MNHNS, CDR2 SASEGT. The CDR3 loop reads CASSEGRSGGYTDTQYF. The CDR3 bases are TGTGCCAGCAGTGAAGGTAGATCCGGCGGTTACACAGATACGCAGTATTTT.

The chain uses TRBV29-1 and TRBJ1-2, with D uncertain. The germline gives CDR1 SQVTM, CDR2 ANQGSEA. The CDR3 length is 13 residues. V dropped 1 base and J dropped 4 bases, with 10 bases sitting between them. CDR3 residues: CSVEVEVTYGYTF. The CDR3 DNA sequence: TGCAGCGTTGAAGTGGAGGTCACCTATGGCTACACCTTC.

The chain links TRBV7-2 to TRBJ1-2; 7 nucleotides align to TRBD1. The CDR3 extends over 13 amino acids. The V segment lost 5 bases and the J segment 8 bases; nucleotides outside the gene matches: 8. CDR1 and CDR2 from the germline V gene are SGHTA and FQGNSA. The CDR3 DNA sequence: TGTGCCAGCAGCCTCCGGGACAGCCGAGGCTACACCTTC. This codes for CASSLRDSRGYTF.